Given below is one TCR beta chain in context. This sample stems from a study of blood T cells in healthy people across ages. A second PCR of about 7 to 12 cycles used a sample-barcoded 5' primer and a J-beta primer mix. TCRdb fed the 5' RACE reads into MiXCR, producing one record per CDR3 protein. The data contain 1.5 million to 2 million distinct CDR3 sequences, 49% of them singletons. V lost 3 bases, J lost 5 bases, and 8 bases stayed unmatched. The CDR3 is 16 residues long. Per the germline V gene, CDR1 is LGHNA and CDR2 is YNFKEQ. Each sample used at least 6 million PBMCs. The chain is built from TRBV4-2 and TRBJ1-1; 11 bases line up with TRBD1. The sequence derives from a woman aged 40 to 50 in good health. What was sequenced was blood. CDR3 in amino acids: CASSQQGQGAQTEAFF. CDR3 coding DNA: TGTGCCAGCAGCCAGCAAGGACAGGGGGCCCAGACTGAAGCTTTCTTT.